This T cell receptor beta chain emerged from a study of T cells after posttransplantation cyclophosphamide. Cyclophosphamide on days +3 and +4 followed busulfan-fludarabine conditioning and a marrow graft. The CDR3 covers 16 residues. The germline V gene encodes CDR1 SGHVS and CDR2 FNYEAQ. V gave up 2 bases and J gave up 4 bases; unmatched junction bases: 6. General study findings and limits: TRB clonality was highly associated with recipient CMV seropositivity and reactivation. Donor-recipient repertoire similarity was low at 1-2 months, rising over year one. Tissue-infiltrating T cells from skin or gut overlapped little with blood T cells.

Sequencing used immunoSEQ multiplex PCR; TCRdb keeps in-frame clones, though not all of them. This sample comprises roughly 5,400 clones, none seen once only. This clone was recorded many times. What it recognizes is unknown. The sequencing used PBMCs, collected after allogeneic stem cell transplant with posttransplant cyclophosphamide. This chain links TRBV7-6 with TRBJ1-1; 11 bases align to TRBD1. This clonotype was sampled from a female patient in her 30s who received an allogeneic stem cell transplant from an unrelated donor, was CMV-positive, and had acute and chronic GVHD. The graft donor may account for some of the T cells. CDR3: CASSLRTGGGGTEAFF. The CDR3 DNA is TGTGCCAGCAGCTTAAGGACAGGGGGCGGGGGCACTGAAGCTTTCTTT.